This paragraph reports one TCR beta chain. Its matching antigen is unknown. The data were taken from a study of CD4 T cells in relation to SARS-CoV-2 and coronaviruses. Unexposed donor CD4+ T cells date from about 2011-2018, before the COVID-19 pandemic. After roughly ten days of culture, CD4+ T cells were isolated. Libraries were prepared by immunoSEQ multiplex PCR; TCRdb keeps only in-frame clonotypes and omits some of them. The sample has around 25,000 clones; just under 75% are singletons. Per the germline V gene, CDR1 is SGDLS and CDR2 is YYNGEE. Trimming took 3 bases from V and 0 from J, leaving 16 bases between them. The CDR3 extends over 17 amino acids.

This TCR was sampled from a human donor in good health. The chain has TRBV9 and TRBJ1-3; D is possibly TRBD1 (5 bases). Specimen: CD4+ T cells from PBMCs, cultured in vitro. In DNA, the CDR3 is TGTGCCAGCAGCGGAGGGACCTGGGGAGCCTCTGGAAACACCATATATTTT. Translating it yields CASSGGTWGASGNTIYF.